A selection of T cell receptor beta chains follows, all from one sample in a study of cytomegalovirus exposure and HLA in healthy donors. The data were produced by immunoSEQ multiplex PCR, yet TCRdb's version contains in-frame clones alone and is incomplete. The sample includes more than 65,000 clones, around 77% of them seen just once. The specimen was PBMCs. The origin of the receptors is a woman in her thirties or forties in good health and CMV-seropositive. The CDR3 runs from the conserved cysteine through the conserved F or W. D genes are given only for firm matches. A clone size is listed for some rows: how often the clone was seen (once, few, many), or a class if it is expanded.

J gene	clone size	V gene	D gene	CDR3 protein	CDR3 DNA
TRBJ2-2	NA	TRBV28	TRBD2	CASIGSGPSLAGELFF	TGTGCCAGCATTGGTAGCGGGCCTTCGCTCGCCGGGGAGCTGTTTTTT
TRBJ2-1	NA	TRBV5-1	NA	CASSLVTGYGNEQFF	TGCGCCAGCAGCTTGGTGACGGGGTACGGCAATGAGCAGTTCTTC
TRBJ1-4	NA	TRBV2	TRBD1	CASSELTGEQKLFF	TGTGCCAGCAGCGAATTGACAGGGGAACAAAAACTGTTTTTT
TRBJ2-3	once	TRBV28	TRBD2	CASLAGVTDTQYF	TGTGCCAGCTTAGCGGGGGTGACAGATACGCAGTATTTT
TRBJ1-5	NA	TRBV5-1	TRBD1	CASRLGTDNQPQHF	TGCGCCAGCAGGCTCGGGACAGACAATCAGCCCCAGCATTTT
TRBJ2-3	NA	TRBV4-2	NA	CASSQDQGRGFADTQYF	TGTGCCAGCAGCCAAGATCAGGGGAGGGGGTTCGCAGATACGCAGTATTTT
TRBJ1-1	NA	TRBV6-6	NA	CAGEGGQGNTEAFF	TGTGCTGGCGAGGGGGGGCAGGGGAACACTGAAGCTTTCTTT
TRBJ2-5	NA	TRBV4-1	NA	CASSQFVLVETQYF	TGCGCCAGCAGCCAGTTCGTTTTAGTAGAGACCCAGTACTTC
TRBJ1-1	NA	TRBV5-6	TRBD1	CASSLTGVRSEAFF	TGTGCCAGCAGCTTAACAGGGGTGAGGAGTGAAGCTTTCTTT
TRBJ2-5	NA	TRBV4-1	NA	CASSQPWTARRQETQYF	TGCGCCAGCAGCCAACCCTGGACAGCCAGGCGCCAAGAGACCCAGTACTTC
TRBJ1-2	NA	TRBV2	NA	CASNGHLNYGYTF	TGTGCCAGCAACGGACACTTAAACTATGGCTACACCTTC
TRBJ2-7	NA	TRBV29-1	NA	CSVGTATSRGQYF	TGCAGCGTTGGGACAGCCACCTCCCGGGGGCAGTACTTC
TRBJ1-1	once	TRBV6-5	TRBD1	CASSDRDLPEAFF	TGTGCCAGCAGTGACAGGGATCTTCCTGAAGCTTTCTTT
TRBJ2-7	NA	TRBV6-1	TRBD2	CASSAVSGRQTYEQYF	TGTGCCAGCAGTGCCGTGTCCGGGAGGCAAACTTACGAGCAGTACTTC
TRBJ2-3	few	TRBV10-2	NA	CASRQTDTQYF	TGCGCCAGCAGACAGACAGATACGCAGTATTTT
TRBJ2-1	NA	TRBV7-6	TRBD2	CASSLGGGAGGEQFF	TGTGCCAGCAGCTTAGGAGGTGGGGCGGGGGGGGAGCAGTTCTTC
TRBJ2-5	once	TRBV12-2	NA	CASRLVRPGLAGGILQETQYF	TGTGCAAGTCGCTTAGTGAGGCCGGGACTAGCGGGAGGGATCTTACAAGAGACCCAGTACTTC
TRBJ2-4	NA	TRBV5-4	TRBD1	CASRPDRGQNIQYF	TGTGCCAGCAGACCTGACAGGGGGCAAAACATTCAGTACTTC
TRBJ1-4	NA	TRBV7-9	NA	CASSLGREHAEKLFF	TGTGCCAGCAGCTTAGGTCGGGAACACGCTGAAAAACTGTTTTTT
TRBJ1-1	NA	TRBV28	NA	CASRPPNGLYAFF	TGTGCCAGCAGACCCCCTAATGGGCTCTACGCTTTCTTT
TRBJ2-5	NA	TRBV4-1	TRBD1	CASSQAGQGASETQYF	TGCGCCAGCAGCCAAGCTGGACAGGGGGCTTCAGAGACCCAGTACTTC
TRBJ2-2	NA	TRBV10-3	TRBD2	CAINSKAGVGTGELFF	TGTGCCATAAACTCAAAAGCGGGAGTTGGCACCGGGGAGCTGTTTTTT
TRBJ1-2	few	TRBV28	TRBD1	CASSLGPQGVGGYTF	TGTGCCAGCAGTTTAGGGCCCCAGGGGGTCGGAGGCTACACCTTC
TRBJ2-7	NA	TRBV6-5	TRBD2	CASSSTAGGYEQYF	TGTGCCAGCAGCTCTACCGCGGGAGGCTACGAGCAGTACTTC
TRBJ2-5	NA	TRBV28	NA	CASSPPRESGETQYF	TGTGCCAGCAGCCCCCCGAGGGAATCCGGGGAGACCCAGTACTTC
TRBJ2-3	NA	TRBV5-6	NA	CASSPAGTSTDTQYF	TGTGCCAGCAGCCCCGCCGGGACTAGCACAGATACGCAGTATTTT
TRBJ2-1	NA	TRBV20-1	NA	CSAGLFEQFF	TGCAGTGCGGGACTTTTTGAGCAGTTCTTC
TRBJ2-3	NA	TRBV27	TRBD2	CASSLVDPRESGGYTDTQYF	TGTGCCAGCAGTTTAGTAGATCCCCGGGAAAGCGGGGGGTACACAGATACGCAGTATTTT
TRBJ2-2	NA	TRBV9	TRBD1	CASSARTGGTGELFF	TGTGCCAGCAGCGCCCGGACAGGGGGCACCGGGGAGCTGTTTTTT
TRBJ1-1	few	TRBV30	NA	CAWSVRQGLEAFF	TGTGCCTGGAGTGTGAGGCAGGGATTAGAAGCTTTCTTT
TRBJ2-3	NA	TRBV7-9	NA	CSVQGEVGTQYF	TGTTCCGTACAGGGCGAGGTGGGTACGCAGTATTTT